The rows below give T cell receptor beta chains drawn from one sample of a study of cytomegalovirus exposure and HLA in healthy donors. Clones were sequenced by immunoSEQ multiplex PCR, and TCRdb holds only the in-frame ones, with some missing. The sample shows 99,000 or so clones, around 10% of them seen only once. Sequencing was done on a sample of PBMCs. These receptors all stem from a man aged 40-49 years in good health and CMV-seropositive. The CDR3 runs from the conserved cysteine through the conserved F or W. Each record gives: J gene, clone size, D gene, V gene, CDR3 DNA, CDR3 protein. The D gene is left open where the match is weak. Not all rows give a size; the values are once, few, many and, for expanded clones, a class.

TRBJ2-7 | few | TRBD2 | TRBV11-3 | TGTGCCAGCGGGGGGGCCTACGAGCAGTACTTC | CASGGAYEQYF
TRBJ2-6 | - | TRBD1 | TRBV15 | TGTGCCACCAGCAGAGCCGGACAGGGGAACTCTGGGGCCAACGTCCTGACTTTC | CATSRAGQGNSGANVLTF
TRBJ2-7 | few | - | TRBV11-2 | TGTGCCAGCAGCTTAGGTGCGGGCCTCTACGAGCAGTACTTC | CASSLGAGLYEQYF
TRBJ2-2 | few | - | TRBV7-7 | TGTGCTAGCAGCTTATACGTGGCGGGGACGAACACCGGGGAGCTGTTTTTT | CASSLYVAGTNTGELFF
TRBJ2-7 | - | - | TRBV5-4 | TGTGCCAGCAGCTCAAGAGGATCTACCTACGAGCAGTACTTC | CASSSRGSTYEQYF
TRBJ2-1 | - | - | TRBV7-6 | TGTGCCAGCAGCCTCCGACTTTGGGATGAGCAGTTCTTC | CASSLRLWDEQFF
TRBJ2-1 | - | TRBD2 | TRBV7-2 | TGTGCCAGCGTCCTAGCGGGTACCTACAATGAGCAGTTCTTC | CASVLAGTYNEQFF
TRBJ2-3 | few | TRBD2 | TRBV6-6 | TGTGCCAGCGGCCTTGGCGGGCGGGAGGGCCTGGATACGCAGTATTTT | CASGLGGREGLDTQYF
TRBJ2-7 | few | - | TRBV28 | TGTGCCAGCAGTTATTATAGCCATGTCTCCTACGAGCAGTACTTC | CASSYYSHVSYEQYF
TRBJ2-7 | few | - | TRBV6-1 | TGTGCCAGCAGTGTCAGGGTCTTCGAGCAGTACTTC | CASSVRVFEQYF